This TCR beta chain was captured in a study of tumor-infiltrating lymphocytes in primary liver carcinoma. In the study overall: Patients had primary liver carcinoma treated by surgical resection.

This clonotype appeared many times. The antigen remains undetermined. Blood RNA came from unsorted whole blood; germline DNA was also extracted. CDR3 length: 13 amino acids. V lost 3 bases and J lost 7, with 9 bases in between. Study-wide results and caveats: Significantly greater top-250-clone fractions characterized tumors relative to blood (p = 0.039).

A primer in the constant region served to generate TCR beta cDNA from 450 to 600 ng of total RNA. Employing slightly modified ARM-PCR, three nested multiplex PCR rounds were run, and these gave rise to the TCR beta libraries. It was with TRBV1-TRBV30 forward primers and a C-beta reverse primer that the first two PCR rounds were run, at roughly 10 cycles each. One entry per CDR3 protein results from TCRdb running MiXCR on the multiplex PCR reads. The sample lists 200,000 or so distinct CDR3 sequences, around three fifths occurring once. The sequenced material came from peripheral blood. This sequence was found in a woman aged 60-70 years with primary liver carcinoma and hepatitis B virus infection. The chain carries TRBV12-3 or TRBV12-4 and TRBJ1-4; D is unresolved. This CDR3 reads CASSLRAGEKLFF. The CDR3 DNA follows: TGTGCCAGCAGTTTGCGAGCGGGTGAAAAACTGTTTTTT.